One sample yielded the 7 T cell receptor beta chains listed below, sequenced in a study of naive and memory T cell subsets (dated by TCRdb to 2016 to 2017). Results and caveats for the whole study, not just this receptor: A few larger clonotypes were found in naive repertoires, especially CD8, and these larger clonotypes were possibly memory cells re-expressing CD45RA.

Library prep was done by UMI-ligation and nested PCR. The instrument given in TCRdb is Illumina MiSeq. An equimolar mix of two oligonucleotides covering both TRBC1 and TRBC2 was used as the beta constant-region primer. The ligated cDNA went through four rounds of PCR with nested alpha and beta constant-region primers together with the SP2 primer. TCRdb trimmed public reads at Q25 via fastp, called clones via MiXCR and kept in-frame beta chains. A single entry per CDR3 protein holds the most common genes and DNA from its merged rows. This sample has 120,000 to 150,000 distinct CDR3 sequences in its table, and approximately 22% of those were observed once. Roughly 0.1% of the sample is in the top ten clones. These receptors lack a known antigen. Sample: naive CD4+ T cells from blood. Per the publication, the cell subset or site label means: naive T cells, CD45RA high CD27+. The source of these receptors is a human donor in good health.

This clonotype came up many times. The chain links TRBV14 to TRBJ2-3; TRBD2 aligns across 9 bases. CDR1 is SGHDN, CDR2 FVKESK, per germline. This CDR3 contains 17 residues. Trimming at V came to 0 bases and at J to 3 bases, leaving 7 bases not matched to a gene. The CDR3 sequence: CASSQESLAGITDTQYF. The CDR3, as DNA: TGTGCCAGCAGCCAAGAATCGCTAGCGGGGATTACAGATACGCAGTATTTT.

The V call is TRBV12-3 or TRBV12-4, the J call TRBJ2-4; 8 bases fit TRBD1. The CDR3 is made up of 15 amino acids. The V segment lost 4 bases and the J segment 2 bases; nucleotides outside the gene matches: 4. In nucleotides, the CDR3 is TGTGCCAGCAGTTCGGGACAGGAGACCAAAAACATTCAGTACTTC. Its protein product is CASSSGQETKNIQYF.

The rearrangement links TRBV7-2 to TRBJ2-7, with 11 bases matching TRBD2. Unmatched junction bases numbered 4, after V lost 2 bases and J lost 4 bases. In germline, CDR1 is SGHTA, CDR2 FQGNSA. The length of the CDR3 is 15 residues. DNA for the CDR3: TGTGCCAGCAGCTTATCGGCTAGCGGGAGGTACGAGCAGTACTTC. This codes for CASSLSASGRYEQYF.

This clonotype showed up just a few times. The CDR3 DNA follows: TGCAGTGCCACCCTGACTAGCGGGACGTACAATGAGCAGTTCTTC. Translated: CSATLTSGTYNEQFF. The genes are TRBV20-1 and TRBJ2-1; the match to TRBD2 covers 11 bases. CDR1 and CDR2 (germline): DFQATT, SNEGSKA (reference sequence). The CDR3 loop spans 15 amino acids. The trim removed 6 bases at V and 4 bases at J, leaving 8 bases unmatched.

V gene TRBV7-6 combines with J gene TRBJ1-2; the match to TRBD1 covers 8 bases. CDR3 length equals 12 residues. The germline V gene encodes CDR1 SGHVS and CDR2 FNYEAQ. V lost 5 bases and J lost 7; bases outside the gene matches: 3. CDR3 region: CASSATGVGYTF. The CDR3 DNA is TGTGCCAGCAGCGCGACAGGGGTTGGCTACACCTTC. Full variable domain (remainder filled in from reference TRBV7-6 and TRBJ1-2): GAGVSQSPRYKVTKRGQDVALRCDPISGHVSLYWYRQALGQGPEFLTYFNYEAQQDKSGLPNDRFSAERPEGSISTLTIQRTEQRDSAMYRCASSATGVGYTFGSGTRLTVV.

This clonotype was seen only a few times. V gene TRBV9 combines with J gene TRBJ2-1, with 7 bases aligning to TRBD2. V lost 0 bases and J lost 10; bases outside the gene matches: 7. Germline CDR1 reads SGDLS; CDR2 reads YYNGEE. The length of the CDR3 is 14 residues. CDR3 sequence reads: CASSVAGGNVEQFF. The CDR3 region has the DNA TGTGCCAGCAGCGTAGCCGGGGGGAATGTAGAGCAGTTCTTC.

This clonotype was seen at least ten times. J is TRBJ2-7 and V is TRBV6-5, with a possible D match to TRBD2 (5 bases). The CDR3 has 14 amino acids. Looked up from germline, CDR1 is MNHEY and CDR2 is SVGAGI. Trimming left V 6 bases short and J 3 bases short, with 15 bases between. In DNA form, the CDR3 reads TGTGCCAGCAGACTGATTACTGGGAGCTACGAGCAGTACTTC. Its translation: CASRLITGSYEQYF.